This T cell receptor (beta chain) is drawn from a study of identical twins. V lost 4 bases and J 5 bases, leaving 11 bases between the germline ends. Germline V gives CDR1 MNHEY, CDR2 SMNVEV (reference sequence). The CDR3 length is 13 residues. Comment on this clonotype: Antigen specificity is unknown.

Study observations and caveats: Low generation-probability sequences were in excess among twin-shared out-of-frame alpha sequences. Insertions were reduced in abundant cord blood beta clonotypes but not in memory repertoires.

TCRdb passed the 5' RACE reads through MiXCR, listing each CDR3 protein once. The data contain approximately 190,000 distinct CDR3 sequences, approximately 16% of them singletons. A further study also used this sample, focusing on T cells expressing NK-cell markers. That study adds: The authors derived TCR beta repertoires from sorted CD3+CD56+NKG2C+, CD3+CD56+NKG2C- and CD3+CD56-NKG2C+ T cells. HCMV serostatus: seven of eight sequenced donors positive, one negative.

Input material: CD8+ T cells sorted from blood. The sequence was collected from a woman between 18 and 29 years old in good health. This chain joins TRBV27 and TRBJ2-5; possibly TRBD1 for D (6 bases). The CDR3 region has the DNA TGTGCCAGCAGTTCAACAGGGCCGGAGACCCAGTACTTC. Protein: CASSSTGPETQYF.